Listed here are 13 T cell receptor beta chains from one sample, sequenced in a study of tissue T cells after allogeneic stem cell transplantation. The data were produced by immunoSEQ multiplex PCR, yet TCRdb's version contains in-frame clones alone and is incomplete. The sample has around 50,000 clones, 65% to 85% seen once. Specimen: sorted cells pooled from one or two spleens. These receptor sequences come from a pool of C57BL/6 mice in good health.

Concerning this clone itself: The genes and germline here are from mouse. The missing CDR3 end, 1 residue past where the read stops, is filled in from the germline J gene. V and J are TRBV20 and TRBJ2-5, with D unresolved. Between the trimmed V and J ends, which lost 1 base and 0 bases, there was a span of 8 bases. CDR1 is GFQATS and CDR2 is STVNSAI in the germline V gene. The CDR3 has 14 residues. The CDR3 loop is CGARVTVNQDTQYF. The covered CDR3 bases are TGTGGTGCTAGGGTCACAGTTAACCAAGACACCCAGTAC.

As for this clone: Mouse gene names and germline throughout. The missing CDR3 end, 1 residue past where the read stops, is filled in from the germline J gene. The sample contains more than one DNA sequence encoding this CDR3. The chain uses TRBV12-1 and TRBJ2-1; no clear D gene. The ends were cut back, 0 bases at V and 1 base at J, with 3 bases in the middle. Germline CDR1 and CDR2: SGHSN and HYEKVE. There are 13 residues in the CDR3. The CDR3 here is CASSLGNYAEQFF. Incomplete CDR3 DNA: TGTGCCAGCTCTCTCGGAAACTATGCTGAGCAGTTC.

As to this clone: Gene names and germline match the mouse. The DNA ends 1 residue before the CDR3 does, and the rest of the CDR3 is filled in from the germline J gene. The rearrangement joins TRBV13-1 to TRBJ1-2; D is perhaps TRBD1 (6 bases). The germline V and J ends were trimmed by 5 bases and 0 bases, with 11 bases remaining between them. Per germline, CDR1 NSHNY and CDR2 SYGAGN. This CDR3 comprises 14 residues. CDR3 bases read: TGTGCCAGCAGGCCGGGACAATCAAACTCCGACTACACC. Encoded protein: CASRPGQSNSDYT. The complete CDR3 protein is CASRPGQSNSDYTF.

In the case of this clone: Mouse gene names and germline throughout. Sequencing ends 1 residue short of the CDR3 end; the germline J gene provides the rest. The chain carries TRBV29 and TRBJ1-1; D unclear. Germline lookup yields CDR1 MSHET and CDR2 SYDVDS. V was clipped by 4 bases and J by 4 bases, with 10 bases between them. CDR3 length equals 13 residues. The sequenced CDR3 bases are TGTGCTAGCAGTTCCGGGAGCGCCACAGAAGTCTTC. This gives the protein CASSSGSATEVF. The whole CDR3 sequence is CASSSGSATEVFF.

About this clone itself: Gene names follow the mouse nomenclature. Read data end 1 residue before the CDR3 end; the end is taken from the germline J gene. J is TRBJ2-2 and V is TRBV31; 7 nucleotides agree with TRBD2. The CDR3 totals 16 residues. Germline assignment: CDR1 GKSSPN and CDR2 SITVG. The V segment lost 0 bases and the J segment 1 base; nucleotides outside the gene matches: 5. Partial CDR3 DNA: TGTGCCTGGAGTCTCGGGCTGGGGGTAAACACCGGGCAGCTCTAC. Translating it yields CAWSLGLGVNTGQLY. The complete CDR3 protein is CAWSLGLGVNTGQLYF. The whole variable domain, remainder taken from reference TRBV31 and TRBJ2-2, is AQTIHQWPVAEIKAVGSPLSLGCTIKGKSSPNLYWYWQATGGTLQQLFYSITVGQVESVVQLNLSASRPKDDQFILSTEKLLLSHSGFYLCAWSLGLGVNTGQLYFGEGSKLTVL.

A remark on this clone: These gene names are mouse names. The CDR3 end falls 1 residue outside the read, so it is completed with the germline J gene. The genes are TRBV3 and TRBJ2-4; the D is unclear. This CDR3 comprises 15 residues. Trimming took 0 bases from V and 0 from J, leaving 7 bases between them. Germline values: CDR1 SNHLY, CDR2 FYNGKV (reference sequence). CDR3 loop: CASSLARRSQNTLYF. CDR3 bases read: TGTGCCAGCAGCTTAGCGCGTAGGAGTCAAAACACCTTGTAC.

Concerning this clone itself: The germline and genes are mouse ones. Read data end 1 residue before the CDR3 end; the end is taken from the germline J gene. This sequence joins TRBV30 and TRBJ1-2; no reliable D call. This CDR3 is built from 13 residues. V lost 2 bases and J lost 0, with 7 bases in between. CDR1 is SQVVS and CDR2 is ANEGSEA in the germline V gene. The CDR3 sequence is CSSRQDPNSDYTF. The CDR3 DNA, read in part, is TGTAGTTCTAGACAGGACCCAAACTCCGACTACACC.

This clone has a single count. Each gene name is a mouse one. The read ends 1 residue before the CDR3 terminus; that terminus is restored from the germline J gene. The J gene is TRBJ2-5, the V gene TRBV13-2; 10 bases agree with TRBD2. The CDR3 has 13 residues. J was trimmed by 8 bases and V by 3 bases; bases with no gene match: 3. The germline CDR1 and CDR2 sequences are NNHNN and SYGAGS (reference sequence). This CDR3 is CASGGTGGVTQYF. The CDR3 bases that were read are TGTGCCAGCGGTGGCACTGGGGGGGTCACCCAGTAC.

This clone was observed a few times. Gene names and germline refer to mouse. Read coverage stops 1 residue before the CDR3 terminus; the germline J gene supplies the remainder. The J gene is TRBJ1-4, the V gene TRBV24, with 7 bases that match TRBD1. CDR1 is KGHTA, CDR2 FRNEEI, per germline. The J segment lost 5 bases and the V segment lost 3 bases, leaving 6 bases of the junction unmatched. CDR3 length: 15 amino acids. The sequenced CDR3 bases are TGTGCCAGCAGTCTACAGGGGAGAGGGAACGAAAGATTATTT. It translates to CASSLQGRGNERLF. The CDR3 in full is CASSLQGRGNERLFF.

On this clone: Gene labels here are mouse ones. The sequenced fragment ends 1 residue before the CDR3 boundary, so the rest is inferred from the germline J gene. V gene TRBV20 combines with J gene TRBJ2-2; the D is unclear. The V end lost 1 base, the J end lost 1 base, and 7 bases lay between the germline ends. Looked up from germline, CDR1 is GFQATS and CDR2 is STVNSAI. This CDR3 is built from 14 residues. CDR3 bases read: TGTGGTGCTAGGGTCCGGGGAAACACCGGGCAGCTCTAC. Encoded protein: CGARVRGNTGQLY. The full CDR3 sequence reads CGARVRGNTGQLYF.

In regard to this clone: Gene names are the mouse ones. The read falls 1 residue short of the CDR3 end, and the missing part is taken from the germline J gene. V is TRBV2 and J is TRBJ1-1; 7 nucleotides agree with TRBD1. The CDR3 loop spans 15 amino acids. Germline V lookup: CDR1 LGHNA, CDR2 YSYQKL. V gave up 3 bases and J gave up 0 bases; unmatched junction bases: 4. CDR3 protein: CASSHTGTENTEVFF. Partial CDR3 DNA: TGTGCCAGCAGCCATACCGGGACAGAGAACACAGAAGTCTTC.

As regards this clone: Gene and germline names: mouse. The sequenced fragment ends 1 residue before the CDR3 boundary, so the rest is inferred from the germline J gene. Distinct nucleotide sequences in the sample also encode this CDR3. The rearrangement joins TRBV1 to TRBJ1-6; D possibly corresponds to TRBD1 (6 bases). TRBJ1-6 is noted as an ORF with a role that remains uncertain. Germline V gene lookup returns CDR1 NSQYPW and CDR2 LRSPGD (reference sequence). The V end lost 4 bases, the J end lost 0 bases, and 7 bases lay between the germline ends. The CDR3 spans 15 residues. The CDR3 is CTCSGGLSYNSPLYF. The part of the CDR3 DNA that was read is TGCACCTGCAGTGGGGGGCTTTCCTATAATTCGCCCCTCTAC.

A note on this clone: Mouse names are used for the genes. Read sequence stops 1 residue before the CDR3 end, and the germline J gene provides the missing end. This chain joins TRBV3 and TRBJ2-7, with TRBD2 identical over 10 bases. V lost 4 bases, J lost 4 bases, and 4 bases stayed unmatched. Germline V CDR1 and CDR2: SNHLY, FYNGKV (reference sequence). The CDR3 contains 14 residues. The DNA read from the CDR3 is TGTGCCAGCAGCTCCGGGACTGGGGTATATGAACAGTAC. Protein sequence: CASSSGTGVYEQY. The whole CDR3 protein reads CASSSGTGVYEQYF.